The present T cell receptor (beta chain) was sequenced within a study of control samples from healthy donors and cancer patients. The data were produced by immunoSEQ multiplex PCR, yet TCRdb's version contains in-frame clones alone and is incomplete. Of fewer than 120,000 clones in the sample, roughly 90% were seen once. V shed 4 bases and J shed 0 bases, with 10 bases lying between them. CDR1 and CDR2 from the germline V gene are SGHNT and YYREEE (reference sequence). The CDR3 runs 14 residues. What was sequenced was PBMCs. The J gene is TRBJ2-5, the V gene TRBV5-4, with a possible D match to TRBD1 (6 bases). The source of this sequence is a woman in her fifties or sixties with lung cancer. The chain's CDR3 is CASSATGYQETQYF. In DNA form, the CDR3 reads TGTGCCAGCAGCGCTACAGGGTACCAAGAGACCCAGTACTTC.